This T cell receptor (beta chain) was captured by sequencing in a study of long-term antiretroviral therapy in people with HIV. The assay used was immunoSEQ (version v3.0), run at survey level. A target of roughly 40,000-55,000 T-cell genomes per sample was set for sequencing. Only in-frame clones appear in the TCRdb table, and some are missing; sequencing was by immunoSEQ multiplex PCR. The sample contains tens of thousands of clones, 80% of which appear only once. This clone was picked up a small number of times. The sequences come from unsorted PBMCs, collected 0.3 years after starting antiretroviral therapy. The receptor was isolated from a man aged 40-55 years with HIV.

This CDR3 is CASSSTGLGSYEQYF. The CDR3 coding sequence is TGTGCCAGCAGTTCCACGGGACTAGGCTCCTACGAGCAGTACTTC. The rearrangement links TRBV28 to TRBJ2-7; 8 nucleotides line up with TRBD2. The CDR3 covers 15 residues. The V and J ends lost 4 bases and 0 bases, in that order; junction bases with no gene match: 5. Germline V gene lookup returns CDR1 MDHEN and CDR2 SYDVKM.